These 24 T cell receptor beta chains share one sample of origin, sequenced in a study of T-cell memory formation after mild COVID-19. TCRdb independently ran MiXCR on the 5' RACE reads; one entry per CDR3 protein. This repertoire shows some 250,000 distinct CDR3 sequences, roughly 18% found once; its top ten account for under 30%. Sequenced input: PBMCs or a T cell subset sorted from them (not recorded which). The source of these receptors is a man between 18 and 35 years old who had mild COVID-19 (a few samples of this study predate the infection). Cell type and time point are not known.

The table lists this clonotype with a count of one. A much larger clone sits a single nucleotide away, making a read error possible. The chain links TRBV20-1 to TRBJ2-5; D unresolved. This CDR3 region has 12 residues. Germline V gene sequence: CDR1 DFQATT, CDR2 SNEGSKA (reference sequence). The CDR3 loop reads CSARQYQGTQYF. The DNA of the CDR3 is TGCAGTGCTAGACAGTACCAAGGGACCCAGTACTTC.

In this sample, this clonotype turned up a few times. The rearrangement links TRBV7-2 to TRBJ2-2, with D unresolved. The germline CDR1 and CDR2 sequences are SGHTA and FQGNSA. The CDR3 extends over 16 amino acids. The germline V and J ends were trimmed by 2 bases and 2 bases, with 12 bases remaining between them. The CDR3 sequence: CASSLLAASNTGELFF. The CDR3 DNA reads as TGTGCCAGCAGCTTACTGGCAGCCTCCAACACCGGGGAGCTGTTTTTT. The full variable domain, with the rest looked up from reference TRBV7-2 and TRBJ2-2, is GAGVSQSPSNKVTEKGKDVELRCDPISGHTALYWYRQSLGQGLEFLIYFQGNSAPDKSGLPSDRFSAERTGGSVSTLTIQRTQQEDSAVYLCASSLLAASNTGELFFGEGSRLTVL.

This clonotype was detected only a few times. The CDR3 bases are TGCAGCGTCTTCCAGGGGGCTCGCGGCTACACCTTC. Translation gives CSVFQGARGYTF. The V gene is TRBV29-1, the J gene TRBJ1-2, with TRBD1 matching over 8 bases. J gave up 8 bases and V 6 bases, and 8 bases lay outside the gene matches. Germline lookup yields CDR1 SQVTM and CDR2 ANQGSEA. The CDR3 has 12 amino acids.

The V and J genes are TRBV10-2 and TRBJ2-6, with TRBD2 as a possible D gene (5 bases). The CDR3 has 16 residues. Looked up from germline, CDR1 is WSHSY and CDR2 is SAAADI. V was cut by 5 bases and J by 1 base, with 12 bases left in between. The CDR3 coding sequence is TGCGCCAGCAGTCGAGAGTGGGAGTCTGGGGCCAACGTCCTGACTTTC. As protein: CASSREWESGANVLTF.

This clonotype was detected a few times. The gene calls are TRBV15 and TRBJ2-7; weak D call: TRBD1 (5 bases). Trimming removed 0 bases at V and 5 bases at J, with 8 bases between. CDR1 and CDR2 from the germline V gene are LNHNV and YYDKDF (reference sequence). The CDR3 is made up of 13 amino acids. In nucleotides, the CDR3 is TGTGCCACCAGCAGAGACAGGGCCCACGAGCAGTACTTC. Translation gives CATSRDRAHEQYF.

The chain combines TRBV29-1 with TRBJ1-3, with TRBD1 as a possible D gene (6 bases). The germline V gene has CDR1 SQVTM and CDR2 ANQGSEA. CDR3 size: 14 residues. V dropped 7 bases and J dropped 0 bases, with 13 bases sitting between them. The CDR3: CSAETGLSGNTIYF. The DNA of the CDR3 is TGCAGCGCGGAGACAGGCCTCTCTGGAAACACCATATATTTT.

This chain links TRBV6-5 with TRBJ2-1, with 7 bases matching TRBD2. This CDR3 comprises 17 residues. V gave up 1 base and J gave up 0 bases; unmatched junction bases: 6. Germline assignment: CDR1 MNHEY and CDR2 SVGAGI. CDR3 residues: CASSYFSGGSSYNEQFF. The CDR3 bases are TGTGCCAGCAGTTACTTTTCGGGGGGAAGCTCCTACAATGAGCAGTTCTTC.

The CDR3 loop reads CASSSFGTGARETQYF. CDR3 coding DNA: TGTGCCAGCAGCTCGTTCGGGACAGGGGCGAGAGAGACCCAGTACTTC. The gene calls are TRBV7-9 and TRBJ2-5; the match to TRBD1 covers 10 bases. The CDR3 has 16 residues. V lost 4 bases, J lost 4 bases, and 9 bases stayed unmatched. Germline lookup yields CDR1 SEHNR and CDR2 FQNEAQ (reference sequence).

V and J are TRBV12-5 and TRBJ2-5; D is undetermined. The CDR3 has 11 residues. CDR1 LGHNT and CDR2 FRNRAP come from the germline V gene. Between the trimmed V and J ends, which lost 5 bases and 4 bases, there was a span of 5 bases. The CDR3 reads CASGTGETQYF. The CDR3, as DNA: TGTGCTAGTGGTACCGGAGAGACCCAGTACTTC.

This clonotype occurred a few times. In DNA form, the CDR3 reads TGTGCCAGCAGGCCGGGACAAGCATACAATGAGCAGTTCTTC. Its translation: CASRPGQAYNEQFF. The gene calls are TRBV12-3 or TRBV12-4 and TRBJ2-1; the D gene is possibly TRBD1 (6 bases). CDR3 size: 14 residues. The V end lost 6 bases, the J end lost 4 bases, and 13 bases lay between the germline ends.

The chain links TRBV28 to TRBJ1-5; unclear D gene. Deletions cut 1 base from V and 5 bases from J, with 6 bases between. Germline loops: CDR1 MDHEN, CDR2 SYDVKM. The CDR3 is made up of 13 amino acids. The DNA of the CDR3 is TGTGCCAGCAGTTTATACTGGGATCAGCCCCAGCATTTT. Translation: CASSLYWDQPQHF.

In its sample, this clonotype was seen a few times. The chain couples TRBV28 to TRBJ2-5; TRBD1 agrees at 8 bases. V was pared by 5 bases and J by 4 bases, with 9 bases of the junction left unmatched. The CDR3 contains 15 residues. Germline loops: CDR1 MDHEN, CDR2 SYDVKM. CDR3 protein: CASSTTGAGVETQYF. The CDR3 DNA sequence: TGTGCCAGCAGTACGACAGGGGCCGGAGTAGAGACCCAGTACTTC.

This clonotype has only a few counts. This CDR3 reads CASSFLGGNYGYTF. CDR3 nucleotide sequence: TGCGCCAGCAGCTTCCTAGGGGGCAACTATGGCTACACCTTC. The rearrangement links TRBV5-1 to TRBJ1-2; 7 bases are a match to TRBD1. The CDR3 loop spans 14 amino acids. CDR1 and CDR2 (germline): SGHRS, YFSETQ. The V segment lost 2 bases and the J segment 2 bases; nucleotides outside the gene matches: 3.

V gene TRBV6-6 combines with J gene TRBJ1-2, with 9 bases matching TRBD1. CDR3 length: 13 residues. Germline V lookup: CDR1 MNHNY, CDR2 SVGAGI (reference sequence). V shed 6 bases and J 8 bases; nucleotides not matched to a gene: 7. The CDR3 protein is CASSTGQGGGYTF. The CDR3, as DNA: TGTGCCAGCAGCACGGGACAGGGAGGCGGCTACACCTTC.

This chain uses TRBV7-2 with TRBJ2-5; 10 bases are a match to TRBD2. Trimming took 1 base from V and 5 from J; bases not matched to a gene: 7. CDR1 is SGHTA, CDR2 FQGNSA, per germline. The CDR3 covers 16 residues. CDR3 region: CASSLGSGGARETQYF. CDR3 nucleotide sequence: TGTGCCAGCAGCTTAGGCAGCGGGGGGGCCCGGGAGACCCAGTACTTC.

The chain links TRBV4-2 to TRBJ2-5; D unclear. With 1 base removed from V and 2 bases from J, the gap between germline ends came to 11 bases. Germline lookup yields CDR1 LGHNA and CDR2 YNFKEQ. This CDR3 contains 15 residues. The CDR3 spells CASSQGAGTQETQYF. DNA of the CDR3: TGTGCCAGCAGCCAAGGGGCAGGCACTCAAGAGACCCAGTACTTC.

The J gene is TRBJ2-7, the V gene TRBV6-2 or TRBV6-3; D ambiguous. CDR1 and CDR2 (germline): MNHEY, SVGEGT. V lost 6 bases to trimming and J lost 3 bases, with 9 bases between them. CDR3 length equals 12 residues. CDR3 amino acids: CASSLHFYEQYF. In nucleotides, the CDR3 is TGTGCCAGCAGCCTACACTTCTACGAGCAGTACTTC.

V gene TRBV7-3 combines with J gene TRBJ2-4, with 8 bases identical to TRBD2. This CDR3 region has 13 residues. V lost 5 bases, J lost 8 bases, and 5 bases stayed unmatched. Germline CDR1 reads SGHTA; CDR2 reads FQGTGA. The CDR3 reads CASSPSRGDIQYF. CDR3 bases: TGTGCCAGCAGCCCGTCGCGGGGGGACATTCAGTACTTC.

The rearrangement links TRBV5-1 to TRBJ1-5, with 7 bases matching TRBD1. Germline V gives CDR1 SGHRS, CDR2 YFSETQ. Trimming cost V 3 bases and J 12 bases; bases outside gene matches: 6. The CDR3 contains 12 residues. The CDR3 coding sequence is TGCGCCAGCAGCTCCGGGACAGAGCTCCAGCATTTT. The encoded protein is CASSSGTELQHF.

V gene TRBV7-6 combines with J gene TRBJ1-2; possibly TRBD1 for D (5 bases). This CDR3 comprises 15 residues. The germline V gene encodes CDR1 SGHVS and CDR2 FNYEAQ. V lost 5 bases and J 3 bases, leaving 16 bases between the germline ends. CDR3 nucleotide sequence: TGTGCCAGCAGCCCGCGACAGCAGCAAGACTATGGCTACACCTTC. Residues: CASSPRQQQDYGYTF.

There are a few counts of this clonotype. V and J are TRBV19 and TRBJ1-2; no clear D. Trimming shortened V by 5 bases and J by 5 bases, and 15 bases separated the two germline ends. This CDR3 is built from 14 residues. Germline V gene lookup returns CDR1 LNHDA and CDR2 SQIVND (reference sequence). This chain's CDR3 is CASSVAPPGYGYTF. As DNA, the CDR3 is TGTGCCAGTAGTGTAGCCCCCCCGGGATATGGCTACACCTTC.

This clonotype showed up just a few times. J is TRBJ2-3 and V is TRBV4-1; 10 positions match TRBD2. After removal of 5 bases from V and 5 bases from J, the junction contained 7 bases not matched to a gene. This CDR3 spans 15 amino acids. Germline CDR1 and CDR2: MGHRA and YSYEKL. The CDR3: CASSVQASGGDTQYF. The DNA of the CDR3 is TGCGCCAGCAGCGTCCAGGCTAGCGGGGGAGATACGCAGTATTTT.

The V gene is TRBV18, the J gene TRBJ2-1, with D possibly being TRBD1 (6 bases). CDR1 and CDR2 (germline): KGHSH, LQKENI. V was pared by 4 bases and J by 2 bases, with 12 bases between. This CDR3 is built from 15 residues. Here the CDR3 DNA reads TGTGCCAGCTCACGCGCCCAGGGGACCTACAATGAGCAGTTCTTC. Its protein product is CASSRAQGTYNEQFF.

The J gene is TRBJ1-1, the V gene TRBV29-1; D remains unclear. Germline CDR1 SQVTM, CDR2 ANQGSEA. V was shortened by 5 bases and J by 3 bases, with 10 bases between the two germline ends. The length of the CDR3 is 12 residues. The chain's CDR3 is CSVKWWDTEAFF. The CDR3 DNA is TGCAGCGTTAAATGGTGGGACACTGAAGCTTTCTTT.